Listed here are 25 T cell receptor beta chains from one sample, sequenced in a study of blood T cell repertoires in COVID-19. The data were produced by immunoSEQ multiplex PCR, yet TCRdb's version contains in-frame clones alone and is incomplete. The sample has some 130,000 clones; 80% to 90% are singletons. The specimen was PBMCs or T cells enriched from blood (not recorded which). Source of these receptors: a woman aged 45-60 years who had recovered from COVID-19.

This chain joins TRBV3-1 (or the pseudogene TRBV3-2) and TRBJ1-5; 7 nucleotides line up with TRBD1. CDR1 and CDR2 from the germline V gene are LGHDT and YNNKEL (reference sequence). CDR3 size: 14 residues. Unmatched junction bases numbered 5, after V lost 0 bases and J lost 9 bases. CDR3 coding DNA: TGTGCCAGCAGCCAAGATCCAGGGGGGCGGCCCCAGCATTTT. This translates into CASSQDPGGRPQHF.

This sequence joins TRBV21-1 and TRBJ1-2. TRBV21-1 is flagged as a pseudogene. The CDR3 contains 18 residues. The CDR3 reads CASSNLGWDSLTNYGYTF. CDR3 bases: TGTGCCAGCAGCAACCTCGGATGGGACTCCCTGACTAACTATGGCTACACCTTC.

The V and J genes are TRBV6-5 and TRBJ2-3, with TRBD1 identical over 12 bases. Germline CDR1 reads MNHEY; CDR2 reads SVGAGI. This CDR3 region has 15 residues. The junction had 3 bases not matched to a gene; V was cut back by 4 bases and J by 4 bases. The CDR3 DNA reads TGTGCCAGCAGTTCCGGGACAGGGGGCGCAGATACGCAGTATTTT. It codes for CASSSGTGGADTQYF.

The V and J genes are TRBV29-1 and TRBJ2-1; 7 bases fit TRBD1. The CDR3 sequence is 13 residues long. In germline, CDR1 is SQVTM, CDR2 ANQGSEA. Trimming took 3 bases from V and 6 from J; bases not matched to a gene: 5. The CDR3, as DNA: TGCAGCGTTGATAGGACAGGCTTCAATGAGCAGTTCTTC. Residues: CSVDRTGFNEQFF.

The chain carries TRBV7-9 and TRBJ2-3, with 7 nucleotides matching TRBD1. Trimming removed 3 bases from V and 4 bases from J; junction bases left unmatched: 4. Germline V gene data show CDR1 as SEHNR and CDR2 as FQNEAQ (reference sequence). The CDR3 runs to 14 residues. CDR3 loop: CASSFTGVSDTQYF. For the CDR3, the DNA is TGTGCCAGCAGCTTTACAGGGGTCTCAGATACGCAGTATTTT.

The J gene is TRBJ1-3, the V gene TRBV7-6; 10 positions agree with TRBD1. Looked up from germline, CDR1 is SGHVS and CDR2 is FNYEAQ. CDR3 length equals 17 residues. V shed 4 bases, J shed 0 bases, and the junction held 6 bases outside the gene matches. CDR3 DNA sequence: TGTGCCAGCAGCTCCGGGACAGGGGCCTACTCTGGAAACACCATATATTTT. Encoded protein: CASSSGTGAYSGNTIYF.

V and J are TRBV6-5 and TRBJ2-1, with D maybe TRBD2 (6 bases). This CDR3 spans 13 amino acids. V was pared by 2 bases and J by 8 bases, with 10 bases between. CDR1 is MNHEY and CDR2 is SVGAGI in the germline V gene. The CDR3 sequence: CASSYRGSDEQFF. Written as DNA, the CDR3 is TGTGCCAGCAGTTACCGGGGGTCAGATGAGCAGTTCTTC.

The table lists this clone with a count of one. This rearrangement joins TRBV10-3 to TRBJ1-2; 9 positions match TRBD1. The CDR3 runs to 13 residues. The germline V gene has CDR1 ENHRY and CDR2 SYGVKD. V was clipped by 0 bases and J by 7 bases; unmatched bases: 0. CDR3 nucleotides: TGTGCCATCAGTGAGTCGGACAGGGGTGGCTACACCTTC. Its protein is CAISESDRGGYTF.

This clone has a single count. The chain joins TRBV6-2 or TRBV6-3 to TRBJ1-5, with TRBD1 identical over 9 bases. The CDR3 has 13 residues. Germline trimming cut 4 bases from V and 7 bases from J; bases unmatched to any gene: 2. Germline V CDR1 and CDR2: MNHEY, SVGEGT. The CDR3 is CASSWTGDQPQHF. The CDR3 DNA reads TGTGCCAGCAGTTGGACAGGGGACCAGCCCCAGCATTTT.

This clone came up once. The genes are TRBV19 and TRBJ2-3; 10 bases fit TRBD2. V was clipped by 6 bases and J by 5 bases; unmatched bases: 5. Germline CDR1 LNHDA, CDR2 SQIVND (reference sequence). The CDR3 runs 14 residues. CDR3 sequence reads: CASRPAGGRDTQYF. The CDR3 bases are TGTGCCAGTAGGCCAGCGGGGGGGCGAGATACGCAGTATTTT.

CDR3 in amino acids: CASSEGGGTLNEQFF. As DNA, the CDR3 is TGTGCCAGCAGTGAAGGGGGGGGCACATTAAATGAGCAGTTCTTC. The chain carries TRBV6-1 and TRBJ2-1; maybe TRBD2 (7 bases). The V and J ends lost 1 base and 7 bases respectively, with 14 bases between them. The CDR3 length is 15 residues. CDR1 MNHNS and CDR2 SASEGT come from the germline V gene.

The rearrangement links TRBV5-8 to TRBJ2-1; D is possibly TRBD1 (6 bases). This CDR3 is built from 15 residues. V was pared by 4 bases and J by 6 bases, with 17 bases between. Germline-derived CDR1 and CDR2 are SGHTS and YDEGEE. The CDR3 protein is CASSPHRVLGNEQFF. DNA for the CDR3: TGTGCCAGCAGCCCCCACAGGGTTCTAGGCAATGAGCAGTTCTTC.

This chain links TRBV6-2 or TRBV6-3 with TRBJ1-2, with 7 bases fitting TRBD1. Trimming cost V 2 bases and J 2 bases; bases outside gene matches: 11. The CDR3 is 17 amino acids. From germline, CDR1 is MNHEY and CDR2 SVGEGT. The DNA of the CDR3 is TGTGCCAGCAGTTACACCCCCGGGACAGCTGACAACTATGGCTACACCTTC. It encodes CASSYTPGTADNYGYTF.

This chain uses TRBV6-1 with TRBJ2-2; TRBD1 matches at 11 bases. The germline V gene has CDR1 MNHNS and CDR2 SASEGT. The ends lost 2 bases at V and 6 bases at J; junction bases unmatched: 2. CDR3 length equals 15 residues. This chain's CDR3 is CASSEPGQGAGELFF. CDR3 nucleotides: TGTGCCAGCAGTGAACCGGGACAGGGGGCCGGGGAGCTGTTTTTT.

The rearrangement joins TRBV7-2 to TRBJ1-5, with D possibly TRBD1 on 5 matching bases. The germline V and J ends were trimmed by 5 bases and 2 bases, with 13 bases remaining between them. CDR3 length: 15 residues. From germline, CDR1 is SGHTA and CDR2 FQGNSA. The CDR3 reads CASSPGLGGNQPQHF. CDR3 sequence (DNA): TGTGCCAGCAGCCCGGGACTCGGGGGCAATCAGCCCCAGCATTTT.

The rearrangement joins TRBV5-4 to TRBJ2-5, with D perhaps TRBD2 (5 bases). This CDR3 is built from 14 residues. Deletions cut 4 bases from V and 5 bases from J, with 15 bases between. In germline, CDR1 is SGHNT, CDR2 YYREEE (reference sequence). The chain's CDR3 is CASSLEGLAETQYF. The CDR3 DNA is TGTGCCAGCAGCCTCGAAGGACTGGCCGAGACCCAGTACTTC.

V usage is TRBV5-4 and J usage is TRBJ2-2; a weak D match, TRBD2 (5 bases). The V and J ends lost 0 bases and 4 bases respectively, with 10 bases between them. The CDR3 is 15 residues long. Germline V gives CDR1 SGHNT, CDR2 YYREEE (reference sequence). The CDR3 coding sequence is TGTGCCAGCAGCTTGGACATGGGGAGCACCGGGGAGCTGTTTTTT. This codes for CASSLDMGSTGELFF.

The chain employs TRBV4-3 and TRBJ1-2, with TRBD1 identical over 12 bases. V lost 4 bases to trimming and J lost 2 bases; unmatched junction nucleotides: 5. In germline, CDR1 is LGHNA, CDR2 YSLEER. The CDR3 totals 16 residues. In DNA, the CDR3 is TGCGCCAGCAGCCGAGGGACAGGGGGCTCCAACTATGGCTACACCTTC. Translating gives CASSRGTGGSNYGYTF.

The chain combines TRBV7-8 with TRBJ2-2; TRBD2 matches at 11 bases. The CDR3 contains 15 residues. V shed 5 bases and J 5 bases; nucleotides not matched to a gene: 4. Germline V gives CDR1 SGHVS, CDR2 FQNEAQ. The CDR3 nucleotides are TGTGCCAGCAGCATGAGACTAGCGGGGACCGGGGAGCTGTTTTTT. This encodes CASSMRLAGTGELFF.

CDR3 in DNA: TGTGCCAGCAGCGGGTGGGCAGGGGGTAGCCACGAGCAGTACTTC. This translates into CASSGWAGGSHEQYF. The V gene is TRBV9, the J gene TRBJ2-7, with TRBD1 matching 7 bases. The CDR3 covers 15 residues. Germline lookup yields CDR1 SGDLS and CDR2 YYNGEE. The junction had 11 bases not matched to a gene; V was cut back by 3 bases and J by 5 bases. Looking up the rest from reference TRBV9 and TRBJ2-7 gives the full variable domain: DSGVTQTPKHLITATGQRVTLRCSPRSGDLSVYWYQQSLDQGLQFLIQYYNGEERAKGNILERFSAQQFPDLHSELNLSSLELGDSALYFCASSGWAGGSHEQYFGPGTRLTVT.

This sequence joins TRBV19 and TRBJ2-4; 7 positions agree with TRBD1. Germline-derived CDR1 and CDR2 are LNHDA and SQIVND (reference sequence). The CDR3 length is 13 residues. CDR3 bases: TGTGGCTCGGGCACAGGGGTTGAAAACATTCAGTACTTC. It translates to CGSGTGVENIQYF.

The J gene is TRBJ1-2, the V gene TRBV29-1, with D hard to call. The CDR3 sequence is 10 residues long. The V end lost 3 bases, the J end lost 6 bases, and 5 bases lay between the germline ends. Germline values: CDR1 SQVTM, CDR2 ANQGSEA. The CDR3 nucleotides are TGCAGCGTTGAGAGAGATGGCTACACCTTC. It encodes CSVERDGYTF.

This chain links TRBV3-1 (or the pseudogene TRBV3-2) with TRBJ1-4; D gene unclear. Germline lookup yields CDR1 LGHDT and CDR2 YNNKEL (reference sequence). Trimming pared 0 bases from V and 3 bases from J, leaving 8 bases between. The CDR3 length is 15 residues. The CDR3 DNA is TGTGCCAGCAGCCAAGAATGGAGTTCTAATGAAAAACTGTTTTTT. Translated: CASSQEWSSNEKLFF.

This sequence joins TRBV10-3 and TRBJ2-1; 8 bases map to TRBD1. The germline CDR1 and CDR2 sequences are ENHRY and SYGVKD. Trimming cost V 7 bases and J 8 bases; bases outside gene matches: 13. This CDR3 is 15 amino acids long. CDR3 sequence (DNA): TGTGCCATCATGCCTGAGGACAGGGTCATCGATGAGCAGTTCTTC. This sequence encodes CAIMPEDRVIDEQFF.

The chain carries TRBV5-1 and TRBJ1-1; a possible D gene is TRBD1 (5 bases). Germline V gene data show CDR1 as SGHRS and CDR2 as YFSETQ. The CDR3 totals 17 residues. V lost 4 bases, J lost 0 bases, and 19 bases lay in between. The CDR3 bases are TGCGCCAGCAGCCCCGGACACCTTCTGGGGCTGAACACTGAAGCTTTCTTT. It encodes CASSPGHLLGLNTEAFF.